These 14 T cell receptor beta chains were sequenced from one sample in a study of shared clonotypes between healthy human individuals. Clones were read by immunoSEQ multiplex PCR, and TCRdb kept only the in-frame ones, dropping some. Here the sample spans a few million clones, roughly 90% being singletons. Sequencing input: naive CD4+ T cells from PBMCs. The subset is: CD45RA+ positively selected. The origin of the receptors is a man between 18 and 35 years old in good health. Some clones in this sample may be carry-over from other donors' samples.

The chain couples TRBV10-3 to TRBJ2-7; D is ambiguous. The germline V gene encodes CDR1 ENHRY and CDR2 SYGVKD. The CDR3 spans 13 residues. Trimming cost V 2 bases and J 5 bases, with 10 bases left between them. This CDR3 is CAISEPLGNEQYF. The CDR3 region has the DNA TGTGCCATCAGTGAGCCCCTGGGAAACGAGCAGTACTTC.

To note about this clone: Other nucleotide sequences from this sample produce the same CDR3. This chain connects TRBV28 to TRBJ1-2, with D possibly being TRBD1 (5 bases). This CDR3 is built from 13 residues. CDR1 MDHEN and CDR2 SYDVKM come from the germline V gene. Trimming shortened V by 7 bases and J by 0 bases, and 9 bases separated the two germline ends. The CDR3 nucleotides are TGTGCCAGCAAAGACAGTACTAACTATGGCTACACCTTC. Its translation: CASKDSTNYGYTF.

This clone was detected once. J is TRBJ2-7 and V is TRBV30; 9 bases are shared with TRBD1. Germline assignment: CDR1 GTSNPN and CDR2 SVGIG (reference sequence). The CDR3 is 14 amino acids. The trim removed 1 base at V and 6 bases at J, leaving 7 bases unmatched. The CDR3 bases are TGTGCCTGGAGTGCCGACAGGGGGATAGGCGAGCAGTACTTC. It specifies CAWSADRGIGEQYF.

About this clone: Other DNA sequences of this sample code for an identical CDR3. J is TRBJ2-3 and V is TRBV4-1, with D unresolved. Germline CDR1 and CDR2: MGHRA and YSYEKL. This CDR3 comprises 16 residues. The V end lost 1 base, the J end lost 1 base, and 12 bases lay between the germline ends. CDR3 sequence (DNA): TGCGCCAGCAGCCAAGCGGCGTCAGGCCGCACAGATACGCAGTATTTT. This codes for CASSQAASGRTDTQYF.

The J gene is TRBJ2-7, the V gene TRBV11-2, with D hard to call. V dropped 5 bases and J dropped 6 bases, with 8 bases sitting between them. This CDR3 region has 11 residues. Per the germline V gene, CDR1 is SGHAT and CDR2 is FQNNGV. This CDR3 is CASSHQSEQYF. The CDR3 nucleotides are TGTGCCAGCAGCCATCAATCCGAGCAGTACTTC.

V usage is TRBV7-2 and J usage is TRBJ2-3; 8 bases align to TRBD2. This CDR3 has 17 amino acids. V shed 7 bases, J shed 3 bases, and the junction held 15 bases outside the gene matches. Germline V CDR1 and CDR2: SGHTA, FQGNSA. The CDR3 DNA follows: TGTGCCAGCACCCCTGAAATCGGGAGGGCCCGAACAGATACGCAGTATTTT. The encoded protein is CASTPEIGRARTDTQYF.

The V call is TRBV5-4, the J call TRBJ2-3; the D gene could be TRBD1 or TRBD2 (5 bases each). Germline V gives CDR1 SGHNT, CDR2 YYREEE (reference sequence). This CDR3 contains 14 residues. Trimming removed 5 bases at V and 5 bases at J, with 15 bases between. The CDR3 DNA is TGTGCCAGCAGTTCATTCGGGACCTTAGATACGCAGTATTTT. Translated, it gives CASSSFGTLDTQYF.

The CDR3 region is CASSSRGGSGNTIYF. The CDR3 bases are TGTGCCAGCAGCTCCAGAGGGGGATCTGGAAACACCATATATTTT. V usage is TRBV7-2 and J usage is TRBJ1-3; D perhaps matches TRBD1 (6 bases). Trimming took 4 bases from V and 1 from J, leaving 11 bases between them. Germline V lookup: CDR1 SGHTA, CDR2 FQGNSA. This CDR3 has 15 amino acids.

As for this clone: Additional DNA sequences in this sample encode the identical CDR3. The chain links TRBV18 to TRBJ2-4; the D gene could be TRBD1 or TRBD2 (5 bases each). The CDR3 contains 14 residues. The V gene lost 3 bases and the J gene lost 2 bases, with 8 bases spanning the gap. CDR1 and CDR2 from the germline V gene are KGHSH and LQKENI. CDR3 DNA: TGTGCCAGCTCACCGGGGGTACCCAAAAACATTCAGTACTTC. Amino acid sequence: CASSPGVPKNIQYF.

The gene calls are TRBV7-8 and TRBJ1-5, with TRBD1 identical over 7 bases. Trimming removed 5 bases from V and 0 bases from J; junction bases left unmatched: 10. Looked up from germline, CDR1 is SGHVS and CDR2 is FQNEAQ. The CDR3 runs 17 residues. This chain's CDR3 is CASSATGTYYSNQPQHF. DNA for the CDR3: TGTGCCAGCAGCGCGACAGGGACGTACTATAGCAATCAGCCCCAGCATTTT.

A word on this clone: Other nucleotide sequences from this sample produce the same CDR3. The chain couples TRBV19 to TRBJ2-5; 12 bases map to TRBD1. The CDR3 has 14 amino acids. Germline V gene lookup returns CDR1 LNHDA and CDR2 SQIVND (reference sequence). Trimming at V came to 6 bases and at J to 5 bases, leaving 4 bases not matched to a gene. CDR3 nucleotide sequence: TGTGCCAGTAGGGGGACAGGGGGCAGGGAGACCCAGTACTTC. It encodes CASRGTGGRETQYF.

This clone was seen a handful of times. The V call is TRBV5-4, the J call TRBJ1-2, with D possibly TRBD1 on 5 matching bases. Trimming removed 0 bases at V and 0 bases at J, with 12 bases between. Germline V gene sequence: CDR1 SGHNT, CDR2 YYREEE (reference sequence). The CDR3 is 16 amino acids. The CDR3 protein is CASSLAVSGANYGYTF. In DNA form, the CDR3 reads TGTGCCAGCAGCTTGGCGGTGTCGGGGGCTAACTATGGCTACACCTTC.

The CDR3 DNA reads TGTGCCAGCAGCTCTGGACAGGGGGCTATTCGGCAGCCCCAGCATTTT. Encoded protein: CASSSGQGAIRQPQHF. The chain links TRBV7-9 to TRBJ1-5; 11 nucleotides align to TRBD1. The V gene's germline CDR1 is SEHNR and CDR2 FQNEAQ (reference sequence). J was trimmed by 7 bases and V by 4 bases; bases with no gene match: 9. The CDR3 consists of 16 residues.

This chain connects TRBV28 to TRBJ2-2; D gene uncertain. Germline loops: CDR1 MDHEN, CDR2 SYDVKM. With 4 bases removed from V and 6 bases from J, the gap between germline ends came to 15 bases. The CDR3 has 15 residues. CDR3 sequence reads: CASSSRDTWSGELFF. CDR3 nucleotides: TGTGCCAGCAGTTCTAGGGATACGTGGTCCGGGGAGCTGTTTTTT.